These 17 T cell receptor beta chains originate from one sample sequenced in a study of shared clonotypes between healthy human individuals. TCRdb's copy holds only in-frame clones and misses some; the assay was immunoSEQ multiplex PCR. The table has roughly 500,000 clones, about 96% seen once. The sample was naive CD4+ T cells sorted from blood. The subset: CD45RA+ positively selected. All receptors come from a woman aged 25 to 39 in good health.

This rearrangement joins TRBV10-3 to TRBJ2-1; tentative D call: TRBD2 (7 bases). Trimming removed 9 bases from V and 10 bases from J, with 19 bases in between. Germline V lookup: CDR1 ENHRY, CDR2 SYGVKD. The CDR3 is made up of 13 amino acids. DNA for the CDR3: TGTGCCATAAAGGGGGAGGGCCCTGGGGAGCAGTTCTTC. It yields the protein CAIKGEGPGEQFF.

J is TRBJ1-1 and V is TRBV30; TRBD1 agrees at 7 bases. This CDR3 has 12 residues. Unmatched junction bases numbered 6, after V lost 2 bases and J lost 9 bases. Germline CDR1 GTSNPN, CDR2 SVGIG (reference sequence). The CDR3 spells CAWSHPTGKAFF. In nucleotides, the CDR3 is TGTGCCTGGAGTCACCCGACAGGGAAAGCTTTCTTT.

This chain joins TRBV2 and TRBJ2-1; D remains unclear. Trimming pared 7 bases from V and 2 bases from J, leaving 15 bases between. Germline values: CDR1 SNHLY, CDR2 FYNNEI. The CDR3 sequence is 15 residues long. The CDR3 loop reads CASNRAAGAYNEQFF. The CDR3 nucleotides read TGTGCCAGCAACCGAGCCGCCGGTGCCTACAATGAGCAGTTCTTC.

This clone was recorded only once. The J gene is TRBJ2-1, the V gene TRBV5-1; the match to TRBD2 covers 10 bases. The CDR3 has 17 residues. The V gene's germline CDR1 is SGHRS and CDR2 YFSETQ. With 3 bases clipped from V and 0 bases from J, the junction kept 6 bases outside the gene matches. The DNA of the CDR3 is TGCGCCAGCAGCTCGACACTAGCGGGGAGCTCCTACAATGAGCAGTTCTTC. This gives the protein CASSSTLAGSSYNEQFF. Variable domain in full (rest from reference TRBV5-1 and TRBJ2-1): KAGVTQTPRYLIKTRGQQVTLSCSPISGHRSVSWYQQTPGQGLQFLFEYFSETQRNKGNFPGRFSGRQFSNSRSEMNVSTLELGDSALYLCASSSTLAGSSYNEQFFGPGTRLTVL.

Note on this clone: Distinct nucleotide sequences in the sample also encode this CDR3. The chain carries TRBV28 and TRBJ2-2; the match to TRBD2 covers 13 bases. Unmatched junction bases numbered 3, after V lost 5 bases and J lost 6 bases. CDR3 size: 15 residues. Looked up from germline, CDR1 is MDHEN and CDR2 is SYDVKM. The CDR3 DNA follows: TGTGCCAGCAGTACTAGCGGGAGGGTGGCCGGGGAGCTGTTTTTT. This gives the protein CASSTSGRVAGELFF.

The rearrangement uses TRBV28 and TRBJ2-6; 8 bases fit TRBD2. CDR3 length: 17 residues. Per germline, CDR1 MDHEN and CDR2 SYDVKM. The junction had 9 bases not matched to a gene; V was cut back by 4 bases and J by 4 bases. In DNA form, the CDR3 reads TGTGCCAGCAGTTCCCCGGGGGGGGTATCCGGGGCCAACGTCCTGACTTTC. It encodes CASSSPGGVSGANVLTF.

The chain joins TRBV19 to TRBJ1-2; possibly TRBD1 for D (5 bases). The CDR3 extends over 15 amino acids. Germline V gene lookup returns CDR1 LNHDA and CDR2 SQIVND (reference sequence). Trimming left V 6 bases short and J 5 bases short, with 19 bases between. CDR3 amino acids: CASRTGHGGFYGYTF. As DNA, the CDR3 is TGTGCCAGTAGAACCGGTCATGGGGGTTTTTATGGCTACACCTTC.

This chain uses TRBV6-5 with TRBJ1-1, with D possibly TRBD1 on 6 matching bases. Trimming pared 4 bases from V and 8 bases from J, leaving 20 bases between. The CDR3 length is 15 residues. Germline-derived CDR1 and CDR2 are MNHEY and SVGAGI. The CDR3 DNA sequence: TGTGCCAGCAGTTCCATACCAGGGGTCGCGGCGGAAGCTTTCTTT. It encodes CASSSIPGVAAEAFF.

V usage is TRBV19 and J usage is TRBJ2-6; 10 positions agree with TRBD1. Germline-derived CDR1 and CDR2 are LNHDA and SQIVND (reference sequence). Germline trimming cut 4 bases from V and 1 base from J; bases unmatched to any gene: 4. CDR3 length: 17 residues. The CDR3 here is CASSTGTGVSGANVLTF. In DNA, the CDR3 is TGTGCCAGTAGTACCGGGACAGGGGTATCTGGGGCCAACGTCCTGACTTTC.

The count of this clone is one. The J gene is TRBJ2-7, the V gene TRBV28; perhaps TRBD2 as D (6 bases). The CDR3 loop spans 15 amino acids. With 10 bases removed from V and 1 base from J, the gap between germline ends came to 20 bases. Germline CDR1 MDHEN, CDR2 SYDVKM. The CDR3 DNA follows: TGTGCCACCTTAAACAGTGGGGCGGGATCCTACGAGCAGTACTTC. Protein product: CATLNSGAGSYEQYF. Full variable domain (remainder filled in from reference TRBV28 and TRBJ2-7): DVKVTQSSRYLVKRTGEKVFLECVQDMDHENMFWYRQDPGLGLRLIYFSYDVKMKEKGDIPEGYSVSREKKERFSLILESASTNQTSMYLCATLNSGAGSYEQYFGPGTRLTVT.

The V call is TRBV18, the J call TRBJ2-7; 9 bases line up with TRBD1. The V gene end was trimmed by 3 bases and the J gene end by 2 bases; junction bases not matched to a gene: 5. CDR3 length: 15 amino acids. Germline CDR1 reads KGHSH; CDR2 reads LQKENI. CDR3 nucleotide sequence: TGTGCCAGCTCACCTGGGACAGGGAGTACCTACGAGCAGTACTTC. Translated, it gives CASSPGTGSTYEQYF.

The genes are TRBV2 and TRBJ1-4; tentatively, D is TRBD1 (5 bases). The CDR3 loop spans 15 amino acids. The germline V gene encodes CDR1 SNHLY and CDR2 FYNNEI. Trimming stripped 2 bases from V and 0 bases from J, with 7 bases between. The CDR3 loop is CASSEPRATNEKLFF. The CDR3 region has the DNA TGTGCCAGCAGTGAACCCAGGGCAACTAATGAAAAACTGTTTTTT.

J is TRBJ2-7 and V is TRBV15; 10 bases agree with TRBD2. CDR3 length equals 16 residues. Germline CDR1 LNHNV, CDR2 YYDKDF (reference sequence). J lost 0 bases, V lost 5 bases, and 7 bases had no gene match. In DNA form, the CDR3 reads TGTGCCACCAGCCGTTCACTAGCGGGGAGCTCCTACGAGCAGTACTTC. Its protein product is CATSRSLAGSSYEQYF. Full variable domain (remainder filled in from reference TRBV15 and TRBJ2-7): DAMVIQNPRYQVTQFGKPVTLSCSQTLNHNVMYWYQQKSSQAPKLLFHYYDKDFNNEADTPDNFQSRRPNTSFCFLDIRSPGLGDTAMYLCATSRSLAGSSYEQYFGPGTRLTVT.

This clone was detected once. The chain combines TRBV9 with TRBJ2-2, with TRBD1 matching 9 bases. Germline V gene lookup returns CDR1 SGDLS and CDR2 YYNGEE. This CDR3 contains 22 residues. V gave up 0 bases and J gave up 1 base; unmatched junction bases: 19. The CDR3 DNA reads TGTGCCAGCAGCGTAGAGGGGTATGTGGGACAGGGTTACTCTAGGAACACCGGGGAGCTGTTTTTT. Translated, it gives CASSVEGYVGQGYSRNTGELFF.

The DNA of the CDR3 is TGCGCCAGCAGTCGTGAGGGGAATGAGCAGTTCTTC. Translated: CASSREGNEQFF. The gene calls are TRBV5-1 and TRBJ2-1; TRBD1 or TRBD2 may be the D gene (5 bases each). From germline, CDR1 is SGHRS and CDR2 YFSETQ. This CDR3 has 12 amino acids. Trimming left V 5 bases short and J 7 bases short, with 10 bases between.

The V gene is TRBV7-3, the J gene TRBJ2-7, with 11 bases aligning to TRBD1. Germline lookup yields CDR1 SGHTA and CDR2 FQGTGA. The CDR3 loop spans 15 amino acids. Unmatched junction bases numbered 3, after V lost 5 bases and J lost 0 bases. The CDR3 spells CASSRGTGGSYEQYF. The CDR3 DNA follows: TGTGCCAGCAGCCGTGGGACAGGGGGCTCCTACGAGCAGTACTTC.

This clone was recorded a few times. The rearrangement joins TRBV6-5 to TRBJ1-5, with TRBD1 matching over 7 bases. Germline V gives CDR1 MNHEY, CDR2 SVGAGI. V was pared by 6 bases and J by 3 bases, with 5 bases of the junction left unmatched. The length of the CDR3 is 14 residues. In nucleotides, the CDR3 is TGTGCCAGCAGCCTGGGACAGCCCAATCAGCCCCAGCATTTT. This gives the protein CASSLGQPNQPQHF.